This TCR beta chain was captured by sequencing in a study of shared clonotypes between healthy human individuals. Study-wide points: Enrolling few donors narrowed the genetic and exposure-history diversity that was represented.

The naive CD8 subset, CD45RO-negative cells positively selected for CCR7, excluded terminally differentiated effector memory CD45RA+ cells. The assay was immunoSEQ multiplex PCR, and TCRdb's table has in-frame clones only and misses some. The table lists some 2.1 million clones, 93% of them singletons. The V gene lost 7 bases and the J gene lost 6 bases, with 16 bases spanning the gap. From germline, CDR1 is LNHNV and CDR2 YYDKDF (reference sequence). This CDR3 comprises 13 residues. For this clone: As yet, its antigen is unknown.

The rearrangement links TRBV15 to TRBJ2-7, with D maybe TRBD1 (5 bases). This receptor was taken from a young man in good health. Some clones in this sample may be carry-over from other donors' samples. The specimen was naive CD8+ T cells from PBMCs. The CDR3 reads CATTRTSFGEQYF. The CDR3 nucleotides read TGTGCCACCACCCGGACAAGCTTCGGCGAGCAGTACTTC.